This T cell receptor (beta chain) appears in the sequencing data of a study of early T cells in non-severe SARS-CoV-2 infection (dated by TCRdb to 2020 to 2022). Regarding the complete study: Bulk RNA from unsorted whole blood was used for TCR sequencing, so alpha and beta chains could not be paired.

This was a case-control study nested in a cohort of healthcare workers in London, UK, who had nasopharyngeal swab PCR tests and blood samples taken every week. Healthcare workers were recruited during the week of the UK lockdown, between 23 and 31 March 2020, and followed weekly for up to roughly 15 weeks. Results the study describes overall, beyond this receptor: VDJdb matching was skewed toward anti-spike CD8 responses and likely underestimated virus-specific expansions by missing private and CD4 specificities.

Library preparation employed 5' RACE. TCRdb names NextSeq 500 as the instrument used. In the TCR library protocol, unique molecular identifiers were attached to individual cDNA molecules to correct for PCR bias and sequencing error. TCR alpha and beta chains were both sequenced, and the abundances of alpha and beta sequences in each sample were closely correlated with each other. The study's own analysis went as follows. V gene, J gene and CDR3 annotation of TCR sequences was performed with Decombinator V4. TCRs were defined as expanded if a significant change between any two time points was detected under a Poisson model with p below 0.0001. Abundances of TCRs were expressed as counts per million after normalisation to the total number of TCRs sequenced in each sample. MAIT TCRs were defined by TRAV1-2 paired with TRAJ12, TRAJ20 or TRAJ33, and iNKT TCRs by TRAV10 paired with TRAJ18. A search of VDJdb, accessed on 1 November 2021, was run for TCRs annotated to CMV, EBV and SARS-CoV-2, with TCRs annotated for multiple antigens excluded. TCRdb's own reprocessing of the public reads used fastp at Q25 and MiXCR and kept productive beta chains. For every CDR3 protein sequence, its rows merge into one entry that carries the most common genes and DNA. TCRdb, rather than the study authors, made the V and J calls. The sample table lists about 32,000 distinct CDR3 sequences, roughly 5.2% of them with a count of one. 3% to 4.5% of the sample lies in the top ten.

The sample holds many counts of this clonotype. Its binding antigen is unknown. No base quality values were provided; no much bigger clone lies one nucleotide off. There are 16 amino acids in the CDR3, from cysteine to phenylalanine inclusive. Only CDR3 DNA remains: 48 bases, in frame from the first base. V and J are truncated by 4 bases and 6 bases respectively, leaving an intervening sequence of 21 bases. The germline V gene sets CDR1 to MDHEN and CDR2 to SYDVKM. This clonotype was obtained from an adult who was a healthcare worker with PCR-confirmed SARS-CoV-2 infection or an uninfected control (not recorded which). The sequencing input was whole blood. In this chain, TRBV28 is recombined with TRBJ1-1; a tentative D call is TRBD1 (6 bases match). The CDR3 region has the sequence CASSSLQGTSLPEAFF. The nucleotide sequence reads TGTGCCAGCAGTTCCCTCCAGGGGACGTCTCTCCCTGAAGCTTTCTTT.